This record covers a single T cell receptor beta chain. Its cognate antigen is unknown. The record originates from a study of CD8 T cells in ankylosing spondylitis. The CDR3 is 15 amino acids. V was pared by 4 bases and J by 0 bases, with 12 bases between. CDR1 and CDR2 from the germline V gene are SGHNT and YYREEE (reference sequence). Preparation of TCR beta libraries was done by quantitative 5'-RACE with molecular barcodes. TCRdb passed the 5' RACE reads through MiXCR, listing each CDR3 protein once. The sample holds more than 300,000 distinct CDR3 sequences, around 10% seen once. Study-level points and caveats: Earlier reports found some motif variants in synovial fluid and blood in reactive arthritis. Peripheral blood samples showed relatively rare disease-linked clones, and these clones were CD8+. It appeared that ankylosing spondylitis blood was characterized by a TCR beta motif of 8 or 9 highly homologous variants.

Sequenced sample: blood, either unsorted or a sorted T cell fraction (not recorded which). V and J are TRBV5-4 and TRBJ2-3; no clear D gene. This TCR was sampled from a female donor with ankylosing spondylitis or in good health (not recorded which). CDR3 nucleotide sequence: TGTGCCAGCAGCCCATGGACCAGAAGCACAGATACGCAGTATTTT. This sequence encodes CASSPWTRSTDTQYF.